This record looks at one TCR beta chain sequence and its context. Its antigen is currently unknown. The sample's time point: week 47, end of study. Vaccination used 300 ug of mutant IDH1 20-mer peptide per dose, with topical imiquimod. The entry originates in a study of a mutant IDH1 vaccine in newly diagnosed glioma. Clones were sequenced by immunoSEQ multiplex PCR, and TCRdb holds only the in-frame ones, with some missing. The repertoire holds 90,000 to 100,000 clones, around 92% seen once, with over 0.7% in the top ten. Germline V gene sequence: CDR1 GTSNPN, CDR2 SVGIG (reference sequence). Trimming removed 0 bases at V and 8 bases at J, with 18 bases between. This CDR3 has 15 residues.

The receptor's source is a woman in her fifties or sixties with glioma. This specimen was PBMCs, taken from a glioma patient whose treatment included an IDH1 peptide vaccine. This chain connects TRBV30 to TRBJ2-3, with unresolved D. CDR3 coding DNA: TGTGCCTGGAGTGTACTTAACTCGGCGCTCGGTACGCAGTATTTT. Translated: CAWSVLNSALGTQYF. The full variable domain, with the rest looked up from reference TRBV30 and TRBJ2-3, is SQTIHQWPATLVQPVGSPLSLECTVEGTSNPNLYWYRQAAGRGLQLLFYSVGIGQISSEVPQNLSASRPQDRQFILSSKKLLLSDSGFYLCAWSVLNSALGTQYFGPGTRLTVL.